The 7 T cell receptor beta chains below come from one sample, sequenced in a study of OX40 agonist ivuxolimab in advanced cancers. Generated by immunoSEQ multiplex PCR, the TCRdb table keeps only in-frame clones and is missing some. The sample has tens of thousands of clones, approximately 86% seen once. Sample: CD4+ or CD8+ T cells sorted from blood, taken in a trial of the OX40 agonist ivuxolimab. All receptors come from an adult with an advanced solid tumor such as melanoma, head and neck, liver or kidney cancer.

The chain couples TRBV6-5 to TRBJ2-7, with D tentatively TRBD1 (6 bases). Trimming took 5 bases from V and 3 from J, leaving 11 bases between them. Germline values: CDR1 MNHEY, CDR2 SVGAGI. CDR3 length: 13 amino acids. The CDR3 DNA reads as TGTGCCAGCAGTCACGGGGACAACTACGAGCAGTACTTC. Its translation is CASSHGDNYEQYF.

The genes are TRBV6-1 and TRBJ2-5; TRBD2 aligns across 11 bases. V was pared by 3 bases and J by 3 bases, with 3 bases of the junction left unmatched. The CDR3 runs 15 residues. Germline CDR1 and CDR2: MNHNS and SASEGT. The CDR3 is CASSDASGGKETQYF. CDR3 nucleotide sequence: TGTGCCAGCAGTGACGCTAGCGGGGGGAAAGAGACCCAGTACTTC.

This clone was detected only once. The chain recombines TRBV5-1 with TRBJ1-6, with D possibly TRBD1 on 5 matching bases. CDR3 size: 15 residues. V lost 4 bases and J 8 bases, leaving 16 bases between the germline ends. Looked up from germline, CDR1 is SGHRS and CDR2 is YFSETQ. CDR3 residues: CASSKGTGSDSPLHF. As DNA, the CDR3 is TGCGCCAGCAGCAAAGGAACAGGTTCCGATTCACCCCTCCACTTT.

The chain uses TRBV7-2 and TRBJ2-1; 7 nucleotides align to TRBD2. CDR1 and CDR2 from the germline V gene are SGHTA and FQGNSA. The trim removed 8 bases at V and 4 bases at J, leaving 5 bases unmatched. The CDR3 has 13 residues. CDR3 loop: CASGPRGYNEQFF. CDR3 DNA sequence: TGTGCCAGCGGACCGCGGGGGTACAATGAGCAGTTCTTC.

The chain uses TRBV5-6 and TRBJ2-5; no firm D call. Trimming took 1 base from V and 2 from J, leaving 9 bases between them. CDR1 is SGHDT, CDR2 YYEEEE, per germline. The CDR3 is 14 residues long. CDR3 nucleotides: TGTGCCAGCAGCTTGTTCGGCAGGCAAGAGACCCAGTACTTC. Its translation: CASSLFGRQETQYF.

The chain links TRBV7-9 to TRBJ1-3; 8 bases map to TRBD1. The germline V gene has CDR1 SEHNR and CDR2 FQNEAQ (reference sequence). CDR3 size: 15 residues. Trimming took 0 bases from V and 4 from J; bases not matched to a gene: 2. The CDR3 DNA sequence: TGTGCCAGCAGCTTAGCGACAGGGGCCGGAAACACCATATATTTT. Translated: CASSLATGAGNTIYF.

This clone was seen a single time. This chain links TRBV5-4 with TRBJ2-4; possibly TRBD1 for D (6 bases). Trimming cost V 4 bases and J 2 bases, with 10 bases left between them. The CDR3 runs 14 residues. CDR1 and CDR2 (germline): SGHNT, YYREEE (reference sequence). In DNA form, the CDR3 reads TGTGCCAGCAGCGTACAGGGCTCCAAAAACATTCAGTACTTC. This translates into CASSVQGSKNIQYF.